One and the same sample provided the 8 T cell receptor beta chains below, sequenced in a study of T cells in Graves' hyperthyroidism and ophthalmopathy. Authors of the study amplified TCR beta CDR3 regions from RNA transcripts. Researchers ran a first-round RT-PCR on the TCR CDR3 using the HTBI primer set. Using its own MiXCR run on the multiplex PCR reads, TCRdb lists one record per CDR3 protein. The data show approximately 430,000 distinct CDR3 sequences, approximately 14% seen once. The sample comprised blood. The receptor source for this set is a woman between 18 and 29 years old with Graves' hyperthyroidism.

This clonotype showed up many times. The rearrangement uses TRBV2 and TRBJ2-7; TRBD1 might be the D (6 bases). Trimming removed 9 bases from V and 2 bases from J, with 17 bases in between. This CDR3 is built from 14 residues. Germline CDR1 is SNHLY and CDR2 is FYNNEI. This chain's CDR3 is CARNWDIHTYEQYF. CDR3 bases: TGTGCCAGGAATTGGGACATCCACACCTACGAGCAGTACTTC. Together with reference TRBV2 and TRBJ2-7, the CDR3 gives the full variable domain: EPEVTQTPSHQVTQMGQEVILRCVPISNHLYFYWYRQILGQKVEFLVSFYNNEISEKSEIFDDQFSVERPDGSNFTLKIRSTKLEDSAMYFCARNWDIHTYEQYFGPGTRLTVT.

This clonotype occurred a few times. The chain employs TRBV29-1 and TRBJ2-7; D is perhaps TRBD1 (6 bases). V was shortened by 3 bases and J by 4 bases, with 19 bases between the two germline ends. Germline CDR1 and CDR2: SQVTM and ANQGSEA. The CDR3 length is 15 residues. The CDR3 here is CSVELPDLGAYEQYF. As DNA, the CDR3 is TGCAGCGTTGAGCTCCCGGACCTGGGGGCTTACGAGCAGTACTTC.

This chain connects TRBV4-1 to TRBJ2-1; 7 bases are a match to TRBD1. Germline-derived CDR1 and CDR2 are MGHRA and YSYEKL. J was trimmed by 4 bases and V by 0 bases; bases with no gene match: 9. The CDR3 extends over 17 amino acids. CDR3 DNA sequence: TGCGCCAGCAGCCAAGATCAGAAACAGGGGAAGTACAATGAGCAGTTCTTC. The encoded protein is CASSQDQKQGKYNEQFF.

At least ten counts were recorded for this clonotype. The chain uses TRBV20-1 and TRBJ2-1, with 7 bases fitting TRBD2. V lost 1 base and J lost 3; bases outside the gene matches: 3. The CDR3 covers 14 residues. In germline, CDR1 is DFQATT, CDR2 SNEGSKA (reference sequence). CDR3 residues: CSARAGLLYNEQFF. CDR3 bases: TGCAGTGCTAGAGCGGGACTACTCTACAATGAGCAGTTCTTC.

As DNA, the CDR3 is TGTGCCAGCAGTTTAGCGGGCCAGGGAGAAGGCTACACCTTC. Translated: CASSLAGQGEGYTF. This chain links TRBV12-3 or TRBV12-4 with TRBJ1-2, with a tentative D call TRBD1 (5 bases). V dropped 0 bases and J dropped 8 bases, with 13 bases sitting between them. CDR3 length equals 14 residues.

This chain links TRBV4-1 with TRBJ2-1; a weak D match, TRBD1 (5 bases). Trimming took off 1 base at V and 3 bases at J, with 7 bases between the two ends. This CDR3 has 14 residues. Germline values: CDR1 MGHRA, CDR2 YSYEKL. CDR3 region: CASSQAQGYNEQFF. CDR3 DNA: TGCGCCAGCAGCCAAGCGCAGGGCTACAATGAGCAGTTCTTC.

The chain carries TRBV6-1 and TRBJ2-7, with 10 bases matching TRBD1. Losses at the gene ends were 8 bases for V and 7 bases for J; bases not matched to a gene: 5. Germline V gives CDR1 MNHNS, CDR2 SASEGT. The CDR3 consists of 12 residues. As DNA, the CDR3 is TGTGCCAGCGGGACAGGGGTTCGGGAGCAGTACTTC. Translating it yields CASGTGVREQYF.

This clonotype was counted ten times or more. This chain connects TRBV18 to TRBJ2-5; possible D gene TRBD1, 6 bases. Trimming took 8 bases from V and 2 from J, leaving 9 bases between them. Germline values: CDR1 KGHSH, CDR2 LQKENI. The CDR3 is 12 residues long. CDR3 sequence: CASRGQQETQYF. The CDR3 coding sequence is TGTGCCAGCCGAGGACAGCAAGAGACCCAGTACTTC.